What follows is one T cell receptor (beta chain) and its context. This sample is part of a study of blood T cell repertoires in COVID-19. TCRdb's copy holds only in-frame clones and misses some; the assay was immunoSEQ multiplex PCR. The sample carries some 170,000 clones, roughly nine tenths recorded once. This CDR3 spans 16 amino acids. V was cut by 5 bases and J by 2 bases, with 16 bases left in between. CDR1 is SGHVS and CDR2 is FQNEAQ in the germline V gene. The rearrangement links TRBV7-8 to TRBJ2-1; D possibly corresponds to TRBD1 (6 bases). The origin of this receptor is a man aged 55 to 70 with active or convalescent COVID-19. Material: peripheral blood. Here the CDR3 reads CASSPHRVVPYNEQFF. The CDR3 DNA reads TGTGCCAGCAGCCCCCACAGGGTAGTACCCTACAATGAGCAGTTCTTC.